This entry lists 29 T cell receptor beta chains sequenced from one sample in a study of Graves' ophthalmopathy and Graves' hyperthyroidism. The sequenced template was RNA, covering the TCR beta CDR3 region. HTBI-primed first-round RT-PCR preceded second-round multiplex PCR. TCRdb passed the multiplex PCR reads through MiXCR, listing each CDR3 protein once. Among about half a million distinct CDR3 sequences listed, 13% to 15% were seen once. The specimen was blood. The receptors come from a woman in her 30s with Graves' ophthalmopathy.

This clonotype was detected many times. The rearrangement uses TRBV12-3 or TRBV12-4 and TRBJ1-2; no clear D gene. The CDR3 is 12 residues long. Trimming left V 7 bases short and J 8 bases short, with 14 bases between. The CDR3 sequence: CASTVVGLGYTF. For the CDR3, the DNA is TGTGCCAGCACCGTAGTGGGTCTAGGCTACACCTTC.

This clonotype was detected many times. The chain joins TRBV12-3 or TRBV12-4 to TRBJ1-2; no definite D call. The CDR3 loop spans 12 amino acids. Trimming left V 5 bases short and J 1 base short, with 5 bases between. CDR3: CASSKGNYGYTF. In DNA form, the CDR3 reads TGTGCCAGCAGTAAGGGTAACTATGGCTACACCTTC.

This clonotype was detected a few times. J is TRBJ2-2 and V is TRBV14; TRBD1 might be the D (6 bases). V lost 3 bases and J lost 6, with 26 bases in between. CDR1 is SGHDN, CDR2 FVKESK, per germline. The CDR3 has 19 amino acids. The CDR3 coding sequence is TGTGCCAGCAGCCATCTCCTAATGCAGGGGAAATTGATCGCCGGGGAGCTGTTTTTT. Translating it yields CASSHLLMQGKLIAGELFF.

For this clonotype: This may stem from a read error, because a much larger clone lies one nucleotide away. The chain joins TRBV13 to TRBJ1-2; D remains ambiguous. There are 14 residues in the CDR3. V lost 5 bases, J lost 0 bases, and 10 bases lay in between. Germline CDR1 and CDR2: PRHDT and FYEKMQ (reference sequence). CDR3 protein: CASSKGSSNYGYTF. The DNA of the CDR3 is TGTGCCAGCAGCAAAGGGTCGTCTAACTATGGCTACACCTTC.

This clonotype was found many times. The chain joins TRBV27 to TRBJ2-7; tentative D call: TRBD2 (5 bases). Germline V gene sequence: CDR1 MNHEY, CDR2 SMNVEV (reference sequence). V shed 5 bases and J shed 5 bases, with 13 bases lying between them. This CDR3 has 13 residues. CDR3 DNA: TGTGCCAGCAGTCCTCAGGTCGGGAACGAGCAGTACTTC. Translation: CASSPQVGNEQYF.

This clonotype was detected ten times or more. The genes are TRBV7-6 and TRBJ1-1, with D uncertain. The CDR3 contains 16 residues. Trimming took off 2 bases at V and 3 bases at J, with 16 bases between the two ends. In germline, CDR1 is SGHVS, CDR2 FNYEAQ. CDR3 in amino acids: CASSLLAGDKDTEAFF. The CDR3 nucleotides are TGTGCCAGCAGCTTACTGGCAGGTGATAAGGACACTGAAGCTTTCTTT.

This clonotype has at least ten counts. This chain links TRBV19 with TRBJ2-6; tentatively, D is TRBD2 (5 bases). Germline CDR1 LNHDA, CDR2 SQIVND (reference sequence). This CDR3 is 17 amino acids long. Trimming cost V 5 bases and J 4 bases, with 18 bases left between them. CDR3 region: CASSSGLELAGANVLTF. The CDR3 DNA is TGTGCCAGTAGTTCAGGACTCGAGCTGGCCGGGGCCAACGTCCTGACTTTC.

Many counts were recorded for this clonotype. This chain joins TRBV4-2 and TRBJ2-7, with TRBD2 identical over 15 bases. Trimming removed 4 bases from V and 4 bases from J; junction bases left unmatched: 5. Germline loops: CDR1 LGHNA, CDR2 YNFKEQ. The CDR3 runs to 16 residues. The CDR3, as DNA: TGTGCCAGCAGCCCCGGACTAGCGGGAGGGTCATACGAGCAGTACTTC. This translates into CASSPGLAGGSYEQYF.

Only a few counts were recorded for this clonotype. This chain joins TRBV2 and TRBJ2-7; weak D call: TRBD2 (6 bases). The V gene's germline CDR1 is SNHLY and CDR2 FYNNEI. CDR3 length: 15 amino acids. Trimming cost V 2 bases and J 0 bases, with 11 bases left between them. Written as DNA, the CDR3 is TGTGCCAGCAGTGAAAATAGCGGTTACTCCTACGAGCAGTACTTC. Translating it yields CASSENSGYSYEQYF.

This clonotype was seen ten or more times. V is TRBV6-1 and J is TRBJ2-7; TRBD1 matches 8 bases. The V segment lost 1 base and the J segment 3 bases; nucleotides outside the gene matches: 5. Germline CDR1 is MNHNS and CDR2 is SASEGT. The CDR3 is 15 amino acids. The DNA of the CDR3 is TGTGCCAGCAGTGAAGGTAGAGGGACAGGCTACGAGCAGTACTTC. Translated: CASSEGRGTGYEQYF.

This clonotype occurred many times. The chain couples TRBV30 to TRBJ2-2; tentatively, D is TRBD2 (6 bases). CDR3 length: 14 amino acids. Trimming stripped 5 bases from V and 4 bases from J, with 14 bases between. The V gene's germline CDR1 is GTSNPN and CDR2 SVGIG (reference sequence). In DNA form, the CDR3 reads TGTGCCTGGTCGGGGGTGCTTGGCACCGGGGAGCTGTTTTTT. Translation: CAWSGVLGTGELFF.

This clonotype was counted many times. V and J are TRBV27 and TRBJ1-2; D uncertain. V lost 8 bases and J lost 10, with 20 bases in between. Germline-derived CDR1 and CDR2 are MNHEY and SMNVEV (reference sequence). The CDR3 extends over 13 amino acids. The CDR3 bases are TGTGCCAGCGCAAGTACCGGGAGCCTACCCTACACCTTC. Its translation is CASASTGSLPYTF.

This clonotype was counted a few times. The chain has TRBV30 and TRBJ2-7; D is undetermined. CDR3 length: 13 residues. V gave up 1 base and J gave up 2 bases, with 9 bases separating them. Germline assignment: CDR1 GTSNPN and CDR2 SVGIG (reference sequence). The CDR3 is CAWSAEAPYEQYF. The CDR3 coding sequence is TGTGCCTGGAGTGCCGAGGCACCCTACGAGCAGTACTTC.

This clonotype has at least ten counts. V and J are TRBV28 and TRBJ2-7; 8 nucleotides agree with TRBD2. V lost 7 bases and J lost 0; bases outside the gene matches: 8. Germline V gene sequence: CDR1 MDHEN, CDR2 SYDVKM. The CDR3 length is 15 residues. Written as DNA, the CDR3 is TGTGCCAGCACCCCACTAGCGGAGATCTCCTACGAGCAGTACTTC. Its protein product is CASTPLAEISYEQYF. Full variable domain (outside the CDR3, taken from reference TRBV28 and TRBJ2-7): DVKVTQSSRYLVKRTGEKVFLECVQDMDHENMFWYRQDPGLGLRLIYFSYDVKMKEKGDIPEGYSVSREKKERFSLILESASTNQTSMYLCASTPLAEISYEQYFGPGTRLTVT.

This clonotype was seen ten or more times. V and J are TRBV15 and TRBJ1-5; maybe TRBD1 (5 bases). The germline V gene encodes CDR1 LNHNV and CDR2 YYDKDF (reference sequence). Trimming removed 0 bases at V and 5 bases at J, with 11 bases between. The CDR3 spans 15 residues. This CDR3 reads CATSRDSRGDQPQHF. CDR3 DNA: TGTGCCACCAGCAGAGACAGTAGGGGCGATCAGCCCCAGCATTTT.

This clonotype appeared many times. This CDR3 reads CASSGRIWEQYF. The CDR3 DNA reads as TGTGCCAGCAGTGGGAGGATTTGGGAGCAGTACTTC. This chain uses TRBV2 with TRBJ2-7; possibly TRBD2 for D (5 bases). This CDR3 region has 12 residues. Germline CDR1 SNHLY, CDR2 FYNNEI. With 4 bases removed from V and 7 bases from J, the gap between germline ends came to 11 bases.

This clonotype was detected only a few times. The V call is TRBV5-1, the J call TRBJ2-2; 7 bases match TRBD1. Germline values: CDR1 SGHRS, CDR2 YFSETQ. After removal of 4 bases from V and 2 bases from J, the junction contained 11 bases not matched to a gene. The length of the CDR3 is 17 residues. The CDR3 nucleotides read TGCGCCAGCAGCGGGGTTGGACAGGTTGGAAACACCGGGGAGCTGTTTTTT. Translating it yields CASSGVGQVGNTGELFF.

V gene TRBV18 combines with J gene TRBJ2-7; maybe TRBD2 (5 bases). The V end lost 5 bases, the J end lost 5 bases, and 22 bases lay between the germline ends. Germline lookup yields CDR1 KGHSH and CDR2 LQKENI. There are 16 residues in the CDR3. The CDR3 region has the DNA TGTGCCAGCTCAGCGCGGTACGAGAGGGCCGATCACGAGCAGTACTTC. Its translation: CASSARYERADHEQYF.

The chain joins TRBV6-1 to TRBJ2-7, with a tentative D call TRBD2 (5 bases). Germline CDR1 reads MNHNS; CDR2 reads SASEGT. Trimming shortened V by 8 bases and J by 4 bases, and 21 bases separated the two germline ends. The CDR3 sequence is 15 residues long. CDR3 DNA sequence: TGTGCCAGCTCAAGGCGGGTAGACTGGGTTTACGAGCAGTACTTC. This codes for CASSRRVDWVYEQYF.

The chain employs TRBV4-1 and TRBJ2-2; TRBD2 agrees at 11 bases. Trimming took 2 bases from V and 6 from J; bases not matched to a gene: 2. This CDR3 region has 15 residues. In germline, CDR1 is MGHRA, CDR2 YSYEKL. CDR3 loop: CASSQLAGGPGELFF. In DNA, the CDR3 is TGCGCCAGCAGCCAACTAGCGGGAGGACCCGGGGAGCTGTTTTTT.

This clonotype was observed many times. This sequence joins TRBV25-1 and TRBJ2-2; 7 bases line up with TRBD2. The CDR3 is 17 amino acids. CDR1 is MGHDK, CDR2 SYGVNS, per germline. The V gene end was trimmed by 4 bases and the J gene end by 0 bases; junction bases not matched to a gene: 8. The CDR3, as DNA: TGTGCCAGCAGTGGCTCCCGGGGGGACTCGAACACCGGGGAGCTGTTTTTT. Translating it yields CASSGSRGDSNTGELFF.

This clonotype was seen only once. Compared with germline, one end of the junction differs, possibly owing to a read error. The V and J genes are TRBV18 and TRBJ2-5; 7 positions agree with TRBD1. The CDR3 totals 15 residues. The V gene's germline CDR1 is KGHSH and CDR2 LQKENI. The CDR3: CASSPVDRAQETRYF. Here the CDR3 DNA reads TGTGCCAGCTCACCAGTTGACAGGGCACAAGAGACCCGGTACTTC.

The chain combines TRBV28 with TRBJ2-5; TRBD2 matches 8 bases. V shed 3 bases, J shed 11 bases, and the junction held 11 bases outside the gene matches. Germline CDR1 MDHEN, CDR2 SYDVKM. This CDR3 is built from 14 residues. Here the CDR3 reads CASSFGLAKNMQYF. As DNA, the CDR3 is TGTGCCAGCAGTTTCGGACTAGCCAAAAACATGCAGTACTTC.

This clonotype was observed many times. The rearrangement uses TRBV6-1 and TRBJ1-2, with no clear D. Looked up from germline, CDR1 is MNHNS and CDR2 is SASEGT. The CDR3 sequence is 10 residues long. V shed 8 bases and J shed 8 bases, with 9 bases lying between them. The CDR3 is CASADDGYTF. Here the CDR3 DNA reads TGTGCCAGCGCGGACGACGGCTACACCTTC.

The chain uses TRBV7-8 and TRBJ2-2; D gene ambiguous. Trimming cost V 4 bases and J 4 bases, with 19 bases left between them. The CDR3 contains 17 residues. Germline assignment: CDR1 SGHVS and CDR2 FQNEAQ. The CDR3 coding sequence is TGTGCCAGCAGCTGGGGAATAGCTAGGCGTCGCACCGGGGAGCTGTTTTTT. This translates into CASSWGIARRRTGELFF. Looking up the rest from reference TRBV7-8 and TRBJ2-2 gives the full variable domain: GAGVSQSPRYKVAKRGQDVALRCDPISGHVSLFWYQQALGQGPEFLTYFQNEAQLDKSGLPSDRFFAERPEGSVSTLKIQRTQQEDSAVYLCASSWGIARRRTGELFFGEGSRLTVL.

The chain uses TRBV12-3 or TRBV12-4 and TRBJ2-5, with D unclear. CDR3 length: 13 amino acids. The V end lost 6 bases, the J end lost 5 bases, and 13 bases lay between the germline ends. CDR3 sequence: CASSLVRRETQYF. For the CDR3, the DNA is TGTGCCAGCAGCCTGGTTCGACGGGAGACCCAGTACTTC.

This clonotype appeared many times. The chain couples TRBV9 to TRBJ2-2; 9 nucleotides line up with TRBD2. J was trimmed by 3 bases and V by 2 bases; bases with no gene match: 8. This CDR3 is built from 17 residues. Germline V gives CDR1 SGDLS, CDR2 YYNGEE. The CDR3 region has the DNA TGTGCCAGCAGCGTGGCGACTAGCGGTCGGGACACCGGGGAGCTGTTTTTT. Translation: CASSVATSGRDTGELFF.

This clonotype was recorded at least ten times. The V gene is TRBV19, the J gene TRBJ2-5, with 8 bases that match TRBD1. The CDR3 extends over 15 amino acids. V shed 4 bases, J shed 5 bases, and the junction held 9 bases outside the gene matches. CDR1 LNHDA and CDR2 SQIVND come from the germline V gene (reference sequence). In DNA form, the CDR3 reads TGTGCCAGTAGTACCTCGACAGGGGATCGGGAGACCCAGTACTTC. It is translated as CASSTSTGDRETQYF.

This clonotype came up many times. The genes are TRBV2 and TRBJ1-2; weak D call: TRBD1 (6 bases). Germline CDR1 is SNHLY and CDR2 is FYNNEI. Between the trimmed V and J ends, which lost 6 bases and 4 bases, there was a span of 9 bases. This CDR3 has 12 amino acids. The CDR3 DNA reads as TGTGCCAGCAGAGGAGGGGGCTATGGCTACACCTTC. This gives the protein CASRGGGYGYTF.